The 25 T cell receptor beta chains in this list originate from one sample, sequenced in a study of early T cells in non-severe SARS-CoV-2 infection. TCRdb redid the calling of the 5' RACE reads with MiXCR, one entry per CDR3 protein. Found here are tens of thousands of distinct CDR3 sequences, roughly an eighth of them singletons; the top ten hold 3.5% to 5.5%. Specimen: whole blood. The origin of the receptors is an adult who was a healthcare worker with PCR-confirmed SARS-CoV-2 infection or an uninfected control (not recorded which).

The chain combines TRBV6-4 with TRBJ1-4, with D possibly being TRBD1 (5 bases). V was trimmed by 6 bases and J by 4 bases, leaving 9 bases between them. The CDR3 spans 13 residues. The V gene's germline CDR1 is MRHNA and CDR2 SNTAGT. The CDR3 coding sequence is TGTGCCAGCAGCTCGACAGTTAATGAAAAACTGTTTTTT. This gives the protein CASSSTVNEKLFF.

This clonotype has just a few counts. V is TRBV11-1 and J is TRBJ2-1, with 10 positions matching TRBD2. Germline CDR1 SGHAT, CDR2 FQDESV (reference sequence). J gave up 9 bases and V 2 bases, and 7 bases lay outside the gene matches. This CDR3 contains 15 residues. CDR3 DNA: TGTGCCAGCAGCTTACGGCTAGCGGGAGAGGGTGAGCAGTTCTTC. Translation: CASSLRLAGEGEQFF.

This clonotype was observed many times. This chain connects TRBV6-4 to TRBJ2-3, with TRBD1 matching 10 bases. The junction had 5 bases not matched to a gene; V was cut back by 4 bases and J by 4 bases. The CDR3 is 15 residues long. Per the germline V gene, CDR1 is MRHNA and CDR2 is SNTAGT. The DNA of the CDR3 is TGTGCCAGCAGTGGACAGGGGGCGGATTCAGATACGCAGTATTTT. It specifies CASSGQGADSDTQYF.

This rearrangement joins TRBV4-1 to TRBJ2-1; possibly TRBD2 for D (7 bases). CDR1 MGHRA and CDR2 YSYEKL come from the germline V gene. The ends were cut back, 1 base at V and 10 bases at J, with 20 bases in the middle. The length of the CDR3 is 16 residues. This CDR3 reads CASSQGLRGRVWEQFF. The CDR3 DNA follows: TGCGCCAGCAGCCAAGGATTAAGGGGGAGGGTTTGGGAGCAGTTCTTC.

The CDR3 sequence: CASANGGFNEQFF. CDR3 bases: TGTGCCAGCGCTAACGGGGGTTTTAATGAGCAGTTCTTC. The chain is built from TRBV12-3 or TRBV12-4 and TRBJ2-1, with D perhaps TRBD2 (6 bases). The CDR3 loop spans 13 amino acids. Trimming pared 8 bases from V and 7 bases from J, leaving 15 bases between.

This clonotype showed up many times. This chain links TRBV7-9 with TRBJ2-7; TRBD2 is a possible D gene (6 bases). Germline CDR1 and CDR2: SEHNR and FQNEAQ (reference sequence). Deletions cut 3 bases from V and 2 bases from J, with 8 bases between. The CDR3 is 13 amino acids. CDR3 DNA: TGTGCCAGCAGCTTCGGGGGACCCTACGAGCAGTACTTC. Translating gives CASSFGGPYEQYF.

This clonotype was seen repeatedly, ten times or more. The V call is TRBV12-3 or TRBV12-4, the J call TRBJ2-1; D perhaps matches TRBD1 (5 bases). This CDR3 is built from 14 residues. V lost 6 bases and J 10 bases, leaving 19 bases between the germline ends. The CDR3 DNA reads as TGTGCCAGCAGCTCTCCGACAGTCCGGTGGGAGCAGTTCTTC. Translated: CASSSPTVRWEQFF.

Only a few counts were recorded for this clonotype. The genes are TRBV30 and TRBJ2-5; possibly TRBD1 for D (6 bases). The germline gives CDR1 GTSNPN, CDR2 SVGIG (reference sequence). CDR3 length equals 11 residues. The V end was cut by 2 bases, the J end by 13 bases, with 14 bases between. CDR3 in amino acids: CAWSTDRSPYF. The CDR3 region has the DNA TGTGCCTGGAGTACGGACAGAAGCCCGTACTTC.

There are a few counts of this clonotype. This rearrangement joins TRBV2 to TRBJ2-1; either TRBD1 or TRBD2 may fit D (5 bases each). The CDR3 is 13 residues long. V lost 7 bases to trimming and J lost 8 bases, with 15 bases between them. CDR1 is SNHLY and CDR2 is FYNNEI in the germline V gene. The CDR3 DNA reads TGTGCCAGCATGGAAGGGGAGCCCGATGAGCAGTTCTTC. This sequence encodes CASMEGEPDEQFF. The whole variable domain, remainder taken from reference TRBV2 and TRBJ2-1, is EPEVTQTPSHQVTQMGQEVILRCVPISNHLYFYWYRQILGQKVEFLVSFYNNEISEKSEIFDDQFSVERPDGSNFTLKIRSTKLEDSAMYFCASMEGEPDEQFFGPGTRLTVL.

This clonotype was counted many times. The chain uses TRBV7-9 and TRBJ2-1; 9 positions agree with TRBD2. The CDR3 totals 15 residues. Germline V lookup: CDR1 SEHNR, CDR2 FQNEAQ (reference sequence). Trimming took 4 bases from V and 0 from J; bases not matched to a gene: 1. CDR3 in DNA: TGTGCCAGCAGCTATAGCGGGGGCTCCTACAATGAGCAGTTCTTC. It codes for CASSYSGGSYNEQFF. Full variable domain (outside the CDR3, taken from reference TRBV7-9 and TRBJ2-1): DTGVSQNPRHKITKRGQNVTFRCDPISEHNRLYWYRQTLGQGPEFLTYFQNEAQLEKSRLLSDRFSAERPKGSFSTLEIQRTEQGDSAMYLCASSYSGGSYNEQFFGPGTRLTVL.

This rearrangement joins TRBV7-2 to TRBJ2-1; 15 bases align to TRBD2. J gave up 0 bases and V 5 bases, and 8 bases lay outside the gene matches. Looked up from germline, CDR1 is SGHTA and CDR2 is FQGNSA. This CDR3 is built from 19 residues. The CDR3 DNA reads TGTGCCAGCAGCAGGGGACTAGCGGGAGGCCGAAGCTCCTACAATGAGCAGTTCTTC. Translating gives CASSRGLAGGRSSYNEQFF.

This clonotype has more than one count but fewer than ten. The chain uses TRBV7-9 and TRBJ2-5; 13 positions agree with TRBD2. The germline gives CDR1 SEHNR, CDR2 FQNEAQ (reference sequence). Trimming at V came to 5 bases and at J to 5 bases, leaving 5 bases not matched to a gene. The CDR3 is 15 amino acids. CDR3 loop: CASSPPGLAGETQYF. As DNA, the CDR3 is TGTGCCAGCAGCCCGCCGGGACTAGCGGGGGAGACCCAGTACTTC.

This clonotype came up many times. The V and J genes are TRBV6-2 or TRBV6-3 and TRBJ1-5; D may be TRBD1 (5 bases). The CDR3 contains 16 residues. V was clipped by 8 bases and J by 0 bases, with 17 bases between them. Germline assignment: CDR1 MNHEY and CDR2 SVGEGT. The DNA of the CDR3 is TGTGCCAGCTCTGAGGGGTCATATGGTAGCAATCAGCCCCAGCATTTT. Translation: CASSEGSYGSNQPQHF.

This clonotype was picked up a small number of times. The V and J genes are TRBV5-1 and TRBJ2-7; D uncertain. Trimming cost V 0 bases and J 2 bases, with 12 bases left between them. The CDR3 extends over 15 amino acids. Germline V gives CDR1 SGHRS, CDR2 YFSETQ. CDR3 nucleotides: TGCGCCAGCAGCTTGGAAATGTGGGTACCCTACGAGCAGTACTTC. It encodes CASSLEMWVPYEQYF.

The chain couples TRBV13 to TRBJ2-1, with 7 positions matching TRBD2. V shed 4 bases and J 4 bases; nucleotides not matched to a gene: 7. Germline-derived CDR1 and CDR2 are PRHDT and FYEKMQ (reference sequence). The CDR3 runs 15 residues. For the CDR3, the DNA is TGTGCCAGCAGCTCCGGGACTATAACGTACAATGAGCAGTTCTTC. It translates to CASSSGTITYNEQFF.

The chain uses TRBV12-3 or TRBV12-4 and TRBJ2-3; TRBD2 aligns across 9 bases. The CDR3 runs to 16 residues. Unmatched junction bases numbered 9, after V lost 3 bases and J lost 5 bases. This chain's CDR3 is CASSFPGTSRRDTQYF. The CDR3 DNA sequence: TGTGCCAGCAGTTTCCCCGGGACTAGCAGGAGAGATACGCAGTATTTT.

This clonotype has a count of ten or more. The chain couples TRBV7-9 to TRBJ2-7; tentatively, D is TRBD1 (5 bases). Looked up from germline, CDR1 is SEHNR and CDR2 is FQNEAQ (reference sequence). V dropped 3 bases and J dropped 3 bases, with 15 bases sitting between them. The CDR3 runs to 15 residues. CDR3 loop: CASSFARAPDYEQYF. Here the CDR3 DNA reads TGTGCCAGCAGCTTTGCCAGGGCGCCGGACTACGAGCAGTACTTC.

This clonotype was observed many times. Here the CDR3 reads CASSSQGSTPRQPQHF. CDR3 bases: TGTGCCAGCAGTTCACAGGGGAGTACCCCCCGGCAGCCCCAGCATTTT. The rearrangement joins TRBV7-2 to TRBJ1-5; 7 positions agree with TRBD1. CDR1 is SGHTA and CDR2 is FQGNSA in the germline V gene. The V gene end was trimmed by 6 bases and the J gene end by 7 bases; junction bases not matched to a gene: 15. The CDR3 covers 16 residues.

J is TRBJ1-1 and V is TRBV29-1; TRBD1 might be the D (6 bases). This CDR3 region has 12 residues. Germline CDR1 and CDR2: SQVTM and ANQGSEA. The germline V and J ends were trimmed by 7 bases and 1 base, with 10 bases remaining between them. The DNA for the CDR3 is TGCAGCGGTAGACAGGCGAACACTGAAGCTTTCTTT. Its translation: CSGRQANTEAFF.

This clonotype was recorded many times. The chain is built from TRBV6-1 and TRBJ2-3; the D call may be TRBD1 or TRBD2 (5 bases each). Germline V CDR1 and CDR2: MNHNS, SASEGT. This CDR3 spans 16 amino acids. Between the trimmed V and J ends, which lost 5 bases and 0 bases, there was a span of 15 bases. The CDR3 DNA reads TGTGCCAGCAGTCTATTCCGGGACGGGAGCACAGATACGCAGTATTTT. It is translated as CASSLFRDGSTDTQYF.

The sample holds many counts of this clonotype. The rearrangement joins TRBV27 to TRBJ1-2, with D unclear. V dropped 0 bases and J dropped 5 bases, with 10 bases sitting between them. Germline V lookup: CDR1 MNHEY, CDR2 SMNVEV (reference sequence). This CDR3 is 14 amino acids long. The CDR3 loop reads CASSLSGPKYGYTF. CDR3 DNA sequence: TGTGCCAGCAGTTTATCCGGACCGAAATATGGCTACACCTTC.

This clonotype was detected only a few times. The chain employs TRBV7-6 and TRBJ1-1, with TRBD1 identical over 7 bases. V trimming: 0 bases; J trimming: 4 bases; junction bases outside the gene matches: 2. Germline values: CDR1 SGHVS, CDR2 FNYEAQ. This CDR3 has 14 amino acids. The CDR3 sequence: CASSLAGGSTEAFF. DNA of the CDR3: TGTGCCAGCAGCTTAGCAGGGGGCTCCACTGAAGCTTTCTTT.

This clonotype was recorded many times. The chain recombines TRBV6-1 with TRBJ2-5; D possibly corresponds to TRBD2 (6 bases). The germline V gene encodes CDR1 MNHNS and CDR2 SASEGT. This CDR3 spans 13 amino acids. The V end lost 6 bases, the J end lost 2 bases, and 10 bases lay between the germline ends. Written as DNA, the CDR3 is TGTGCCAGCAGACGTAGCGGTCAAGAGACCCAGTACTTC. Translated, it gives CASRRSGQETQYF.

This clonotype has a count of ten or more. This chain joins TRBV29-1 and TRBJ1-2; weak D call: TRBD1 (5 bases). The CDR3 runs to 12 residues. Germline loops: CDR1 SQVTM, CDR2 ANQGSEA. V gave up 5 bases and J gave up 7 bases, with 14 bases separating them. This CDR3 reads CSVRRAGLGYTF. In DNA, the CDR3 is TGCAGCGTTCGGAGAGCGGGGCTTGGCTACACCTTC.

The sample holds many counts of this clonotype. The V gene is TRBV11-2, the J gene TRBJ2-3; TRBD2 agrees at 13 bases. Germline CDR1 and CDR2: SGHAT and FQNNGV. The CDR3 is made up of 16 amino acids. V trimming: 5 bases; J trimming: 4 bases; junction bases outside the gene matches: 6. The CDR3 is CASSTTSGRASDTQYF. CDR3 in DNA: TGTGCCAGCAGCACCACTAGCGGGAGGGCGTCAGATACGCAGTATTTT.